The clone carrying this T cell receptor (beta chain) has at least ten counts. Its cognate antigen is unknown. This CDR3 has 16 residues. Germline values: CDR1 ENHRY, CDR2 SYGVKD. The V and J ends lost 3 bases and 0 bases respectively, with 13 bases between them. Researchers tagged individual cDNA molecules with unique molecular identifiers. TCRdb re-analysed the 5' RACE reads in MiXCR, keeping a single row per CDR3 protein. The repertoire consists of approximately 69,000 distinct CDR3 sequences, with roughly 12% occurring once and the leading ten covering less than 7%. The sample is drawn from a study of early T cells in non-severe SARS-CoV-2 infection. As for the study in general: The chains were unpaired, and the sequenced material was bulk RNA from unsorted whole blood. The study, taken as a whole, reports: Missing private and CD4 specificities, VDJdb matching favored anti-spike CD8 responses.

The receptor was derived from an adult who was a healthcare worker with PCR-confirmed SARS-CoV-2 infection or an uninfected control (not recorded which). The J gene is TRBJ2-3, the V gene TRBV10-3; D is unclear. The sample was whole blood. The DNA of the CDR3 is TGTGCCATCAGTGATCGGGCAGGCTCTAGCACAGATACGCAGTATTTT. This gives the protein CAISDRAGSSTDTQYF.